The present T cell receptor (beta chain) was sequenced within a study of beta chain features in type 1 diabetes. Looking at the study overall: Patients and healthy donors were similar in age, gender and cell yields. Study-level points and caveats: PCR, the amplification step, might favor shorter templates, equally in patients and controls. In all four CD4+ subsets, TCRB CDR3 length was significantly, moderately reduced in type 1 diabetes.

The investigators reverse transcribed all of the isolated RNA, so they sequenced expressed TCRB transcripts. Method: immunoSEQ multiplex PCR; TCRdb's copy keeps in-frame clones and lacks some. The sample shows roughly 240,000 clones, about 24% of them seen only once. This clone has just a few counts. Its matching antigen is unknown. The junction does not match germline at one end; this may be a read error. Each donor gave one heparinised blood draw averaging roughly 120 mL. The CDR3 totals 17 residues. CDR1 SGHRS and CDR2 YFSETQ come from the germline V gene. The rearrangement joins TRBV5-1 to TRBJ2-4; TRBD2 agrees at 9 bases. The clonotype originates from a woman aged 25 to 39 with type 1 diabetes. The sample comprised naive CD4+ T cells from blood. The CDR3 region is CASRLGLAHSVDGIQYF. The CDR3 DNA reads as TGCGCCAGCAGATTGGGACTAGCCCATTCAGTTGACGGCATTCAGTACTTC.